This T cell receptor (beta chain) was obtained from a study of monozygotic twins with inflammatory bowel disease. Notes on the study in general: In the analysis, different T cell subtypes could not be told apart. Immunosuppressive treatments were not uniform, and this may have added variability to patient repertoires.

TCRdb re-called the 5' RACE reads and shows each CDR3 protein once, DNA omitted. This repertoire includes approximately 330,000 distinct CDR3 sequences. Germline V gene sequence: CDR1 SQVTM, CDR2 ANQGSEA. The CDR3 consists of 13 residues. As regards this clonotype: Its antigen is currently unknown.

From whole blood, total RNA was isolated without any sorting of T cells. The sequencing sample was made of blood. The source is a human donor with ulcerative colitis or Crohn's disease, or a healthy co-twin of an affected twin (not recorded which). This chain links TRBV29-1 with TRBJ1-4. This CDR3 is CSAYFGGNEKLFF.